A selection of T cell receptor beta chains follows, all from one sample in a study of blood T cell repertoires in COVID-19. The assay was immunoSEQ multiplex PCR, and TCRdb's table has in-frame clones only and misses some. The sample has 130,000 to 150,000 clones; about four fifths are singletons. The sequencing sample was made of PBMCs or T cells enriched from blood (not recorded which). Receptor source: a woman between 45 and 60 years old who had been exposed to COVID-19. Both conserved end residues are part of each CDR3. A D gene is named only where the DNA matches it firmly. Some rows mark clone size as missing; the rest say once, few, many or name a class of expanded clone.

d_call	clone_size	j_call	v_call	cdr3_aa	cdr3_nt
-	-	TRBJ1-1	TRBV4-1	CASSQDRAGATNTEAFF	TGCGCCAGCAGCCAAGATCGGGCAGGGGCGACGAACACTGAAGCTTTCTTT
-	-	TRBJ2-1	TRBV9	CASSVGGGDNNEQFF	TGTGCCAGCAGCGTGGGAGGGGGTGACAACAATGAGCAGTTCTTC
TRBD2	-	TRBJ2-1	TRBV6-2/TRBV6-3	CASSYSGGSSYNEQFF	TGTGCCAGCAGTTACTCGGGGGGGAGCTCCTACAATGAGCAGTTCTTC
-	-	TRBJ1-1	TRBV2	CASRWGQQNTEAFF	TGTGCCAGCAGGTGGGGACAACAGAACACTGAAGCTTTCTTT
-	-	TRBJ1-5	TRBV27	CASSGGGGGPRSSHQPQHF	TGTGCCAGCAGTGGCGGGGGCGGGGGACCCAGGTCCTCGCATCAGCCCCAGCATTTT
TRBD1	-	TRBJ2-7	TRBV5-1	CASSLEGQAEQYF	TGCGCCAGCAGCTTGGAGGGACAGGCCGAGCAGTACTTC
TRBD1	-	TRBJ1-6	TRBV5-1	CASSWGQGSPLHF	TGCGCCAGCAGCTGGGGACAGGGGTCACCCCTCCACTTT
-	-	TRBJ1-1	TRBV11-2	CASSPLTEAFF	TGTGCCAGCAGCCCACTCACTGAAGCTTTCTTT
TRBD2	once	TRBJ2-5	TRBV27	CASSLETSGGETQYF	TGTGCCAGCAGTTTGGAAACTAGCGGAGGAGAGACCCAGTACTTC
TRBD2	-	TRBJ2-1	TRBV14	CASSQELPGLARREQFF	TGTGCCAGCAGCCAAGAGTTACCGGGACTAGCGAGACGTGAGCAGTTCTTC
TRBD1	-	TRBJ1-6	TRBV18	CASSPGAGTGFNSPLHF	TGTGCCAGCTCACCAGGGGCCGGGACAGGGTTTAATTCACCCCTCCACTTT
TRBD1	-	TRBJ2-1	TRBV5-1	CASSLVLTGGVEQFF	TGCGCCAGCAGCTTGGTTCTTACAGGGGGCGTTGAGCAGTTCTTC
-	-	TRBJ2-2	TRBV9	CASSGLRGTGELFF	TGTGCCAGCAGCGGCCTGCGGGGCACCGGGGAGCTGTTTTTT
-	-	TRBJ2-1	TRBV6-5	CASSYSSGYEQFF	TGTGCCAGCAGTTACTCATCAGGCTATGAGCAGTTCTTC
-	-	TRBJ2-7	TRBV28	CASYPVRGVGAGEQYF	TGTGCCAGCTATCCCGTCAGGGGGGTGGGAGCTGGAGAGCAGTACTTC
TRBD2	-	TRBJ2-7	TRBV3-1/TRBV3-2	CASSRQSLGAGGFHNPSYEQYF	TGTGCCAGCAGCCGCCAGTCCCTCGGAGCGGGAGGGTTTCATAACCCCTCCTACGAGCAGTACTTC